The clone carrying this TCR beta chain was seen at least ten times. Its target is not known. The sample is drawn from a study of CD8 T cells in ankylosing spondylitis. Study-wide results and limits: Among TCR beta sequences, a motif of eight or nine highly homologous variants appeared characteristic of ankylosing spondylitis blood.

The V gene lost 3 bases and the J gene lost 2 bases, with 10 bases spanning the gap. This CDR3 comprises 13 residues. Per germline, CDR1 DFQATT and CDR2 SNEGSKA (reference sequence). One entry per CDR3 protein results from TCRdb running MiXCR on the 5' RACE reads. This repertoire shows around 490,000 distinct CDR3 sequences, approximately 5.3% found once; its top ten account for under 4.5%. The specimen was blood, either unsorted or a sorted T cell fraction (not recorded which). The chain has TRBV20-1 and TRBJ1-1, with a tentative D call TRBD1 (6 bases). This clonotype originated in a male donor with ankylosing spondylitis. For the CDR3, the DNA is TGCAGTGCTAGTCAGGGACAAAACACTGAAGCTTTCTTT. This sequence encodes CSASQGQNTEAFF.